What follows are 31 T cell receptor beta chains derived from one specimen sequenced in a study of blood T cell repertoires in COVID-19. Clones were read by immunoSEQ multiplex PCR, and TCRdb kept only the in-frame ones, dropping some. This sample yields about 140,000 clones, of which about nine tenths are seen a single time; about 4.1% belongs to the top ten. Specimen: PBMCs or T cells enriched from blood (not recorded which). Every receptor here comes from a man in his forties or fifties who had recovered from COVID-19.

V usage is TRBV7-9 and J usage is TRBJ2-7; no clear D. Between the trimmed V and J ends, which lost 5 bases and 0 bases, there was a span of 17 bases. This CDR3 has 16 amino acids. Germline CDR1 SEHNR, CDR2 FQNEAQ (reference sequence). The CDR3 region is CASSASLKRNSYEQYF. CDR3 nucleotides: TGTGCCAGCAGCGCAAGCCTGAAAAGAAACTCCTACGAGCAGTACTTC.

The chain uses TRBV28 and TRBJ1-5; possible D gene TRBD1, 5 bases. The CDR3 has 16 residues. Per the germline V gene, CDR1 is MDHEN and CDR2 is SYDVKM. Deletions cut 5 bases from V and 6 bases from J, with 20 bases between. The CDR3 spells CASSLPSGGSIQPQHF. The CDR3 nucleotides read TGTGCCAGCAGTCTACCCTCGGGGGGGAGTATTCAGCCCCAGCATTTT.

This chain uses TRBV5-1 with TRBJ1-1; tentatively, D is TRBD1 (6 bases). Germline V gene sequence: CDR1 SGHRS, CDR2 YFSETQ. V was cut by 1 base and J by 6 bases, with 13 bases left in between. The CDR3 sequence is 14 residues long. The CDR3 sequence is CASSLQGISPEAFF. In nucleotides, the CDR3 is TGCGCCAGCAGCTTGCAGGGGATAAGCCCTGAAGCTTTCTTT.

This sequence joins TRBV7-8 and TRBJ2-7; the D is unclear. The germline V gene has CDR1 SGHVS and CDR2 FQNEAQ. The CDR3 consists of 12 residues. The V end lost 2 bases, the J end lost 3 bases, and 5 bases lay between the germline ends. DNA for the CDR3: TGTGCCAGCAGCTTAACGGGCTACGAGCAGTACGTC. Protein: CASSLTGYEQYV.

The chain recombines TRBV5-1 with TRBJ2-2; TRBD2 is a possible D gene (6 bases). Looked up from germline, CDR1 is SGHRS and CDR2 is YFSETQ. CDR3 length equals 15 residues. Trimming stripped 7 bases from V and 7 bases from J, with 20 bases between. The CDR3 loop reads CASLKWEEDNGELFF. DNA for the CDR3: TGCGCCAGCTTGAAATGGGAGGAGGATAACGGGGAGCTGTTTTTT.

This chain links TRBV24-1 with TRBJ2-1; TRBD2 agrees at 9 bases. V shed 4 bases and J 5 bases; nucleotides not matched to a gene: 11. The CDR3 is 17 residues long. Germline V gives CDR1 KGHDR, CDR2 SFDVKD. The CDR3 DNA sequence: TGTGCCACCAGTGAAATTTGGACGGCTAGCGGGGACAATGAGCAGTTCTTC. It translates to CATSEIWTASGDNEQFF.

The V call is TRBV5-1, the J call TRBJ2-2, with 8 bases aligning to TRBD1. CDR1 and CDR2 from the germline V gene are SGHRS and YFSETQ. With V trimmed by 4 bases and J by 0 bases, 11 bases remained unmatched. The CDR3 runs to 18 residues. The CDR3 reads CASSPTGDRHANTGELFF. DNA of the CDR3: TGCGCCAGCAGCCCTACTGGGGACAGGCACGCGAACACCGGGGAGCTGTTTTTT.

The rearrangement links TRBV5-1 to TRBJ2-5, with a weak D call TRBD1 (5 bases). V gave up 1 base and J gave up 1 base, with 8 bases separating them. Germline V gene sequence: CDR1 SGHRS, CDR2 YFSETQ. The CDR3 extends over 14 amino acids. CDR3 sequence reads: CASSLTGIQETQYF. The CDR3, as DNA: TGCGCCAGCAGCTTGACAGGTATCCAAGAGACCCAGTACTTC.

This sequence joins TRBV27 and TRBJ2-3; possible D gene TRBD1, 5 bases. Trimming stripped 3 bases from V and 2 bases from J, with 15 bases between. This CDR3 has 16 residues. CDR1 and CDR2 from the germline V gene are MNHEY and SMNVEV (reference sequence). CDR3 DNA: TGTGCCAGCAGTTTTTTGACAGCGTTGGTCACAGATACGCAGTATTTT. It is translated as CASSFLTALVTDTQYF.

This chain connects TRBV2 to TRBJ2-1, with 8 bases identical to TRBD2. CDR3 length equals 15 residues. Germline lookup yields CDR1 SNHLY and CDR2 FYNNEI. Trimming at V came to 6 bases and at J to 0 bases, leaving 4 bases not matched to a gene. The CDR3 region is CASSAGTSSYNEQFF. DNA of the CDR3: TGTGCCAGCAGCGCCGGGACTAGCTCCTACAATGAGCAGTTCTTC.

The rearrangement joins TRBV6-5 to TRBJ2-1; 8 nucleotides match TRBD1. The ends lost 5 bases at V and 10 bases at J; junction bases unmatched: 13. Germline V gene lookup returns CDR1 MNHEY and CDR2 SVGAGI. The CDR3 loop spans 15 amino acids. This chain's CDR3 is CASSHDRGLLTEQFF. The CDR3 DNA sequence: TGTGCCAGCAGTCATGACAGGGGCCTGCTTACGGAGCAGTTCTTC.

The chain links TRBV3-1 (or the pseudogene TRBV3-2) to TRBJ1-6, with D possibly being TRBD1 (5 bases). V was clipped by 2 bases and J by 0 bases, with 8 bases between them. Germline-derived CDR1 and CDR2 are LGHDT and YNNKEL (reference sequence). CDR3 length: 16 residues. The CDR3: CASSQQTVSYNSPLHF. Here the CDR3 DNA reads TGTGCCAGCAGCCAACAGACAGTCTCCTATAATTCACCCCTCCACTTT.

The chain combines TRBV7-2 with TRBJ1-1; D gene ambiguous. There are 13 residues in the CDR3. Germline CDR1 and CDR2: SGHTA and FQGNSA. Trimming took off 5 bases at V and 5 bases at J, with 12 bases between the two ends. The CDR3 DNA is TGTGCCAGCAGCAGTAGGGTAGCGACTGAAGCTTTCTTT. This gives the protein CASSSRVATEAFF. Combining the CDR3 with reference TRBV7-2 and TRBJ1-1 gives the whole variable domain GAGVSQSPSNKVTEKGKDVELRCDPISGHTALYWYRQSLGQGLEFLIYFQGNSAPDKSGLPSDRFSAERTGGSVSTLTIQRTQQEDSAVYLCASSSRVATEAFFGQGTRLTVV.

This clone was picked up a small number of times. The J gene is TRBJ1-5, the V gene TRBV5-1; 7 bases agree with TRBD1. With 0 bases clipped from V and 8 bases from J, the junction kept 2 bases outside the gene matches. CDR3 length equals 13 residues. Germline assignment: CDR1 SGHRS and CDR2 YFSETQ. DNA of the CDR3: TGCGCCAGCAGCTTGGGACAGGGAAAGCCCCAGCATTTT. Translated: CASSLGQGKPQHF.

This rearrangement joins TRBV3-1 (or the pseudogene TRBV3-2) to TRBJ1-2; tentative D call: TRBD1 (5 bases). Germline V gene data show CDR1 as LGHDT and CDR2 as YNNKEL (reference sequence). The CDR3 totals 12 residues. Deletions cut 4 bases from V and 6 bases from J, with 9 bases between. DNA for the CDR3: TGTGCCAGCAGCCGGGGGGAAGATGGCTACACCTTC. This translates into CASSRGEDGYTF.

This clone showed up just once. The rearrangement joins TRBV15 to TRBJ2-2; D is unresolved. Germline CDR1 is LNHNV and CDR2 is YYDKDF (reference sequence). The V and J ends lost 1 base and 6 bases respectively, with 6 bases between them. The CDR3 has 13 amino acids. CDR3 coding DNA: TGTGCCACCAGCAGAGGCGTGTCCGGGGAGCTGTTTTTT. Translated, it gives CATSRGVSGELFF.

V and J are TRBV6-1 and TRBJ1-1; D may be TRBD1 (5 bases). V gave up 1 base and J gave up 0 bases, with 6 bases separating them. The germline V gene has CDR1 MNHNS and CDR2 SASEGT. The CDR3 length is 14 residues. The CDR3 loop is CASSEGQLNTEAFF. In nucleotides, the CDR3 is TGTGCCAGCAGTGAAGGACAGCTGAACACTGAAGCTTTCTTT.

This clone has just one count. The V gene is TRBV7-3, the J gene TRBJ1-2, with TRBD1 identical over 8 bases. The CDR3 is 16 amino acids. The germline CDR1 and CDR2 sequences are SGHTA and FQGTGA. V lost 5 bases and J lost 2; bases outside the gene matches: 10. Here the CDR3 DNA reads TGTGCCAGCAGCGGCATTGGTAGGACAGGGAACTATGGCTACACCTTC. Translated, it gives CASSGIGRTGNYGYTF. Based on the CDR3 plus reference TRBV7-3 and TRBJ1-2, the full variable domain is GAGVSQTPSNKVTEKGKYVELRCDPISGHTALYWYRQSLGQGPEFLIYFQGTGAADDSGLPNDRFFAVRPEGSVSTLKIQRTERGDSAVYLCASSGIGRTGNYGYTFGSGTRLTVV.

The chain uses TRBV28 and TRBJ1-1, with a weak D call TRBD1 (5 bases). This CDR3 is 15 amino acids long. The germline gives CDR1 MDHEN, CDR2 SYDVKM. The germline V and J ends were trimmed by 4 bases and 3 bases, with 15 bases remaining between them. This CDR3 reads CASSSPQGIDTEAFF. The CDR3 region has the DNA TGTGCCAGCAGTTCACCCCAGGGTATAGACACTGAAGCTTTCTTT.

The chain's CDR3 is CASSHTTGEGTDTQYF. CDR3 bases: TGCGCCAGCAGCCATACCACAGGGGAGGGCACAGATACGCAGTATTTT. The V call is TRBV4-3, the J call TRBJ2-3, with D perhaps TRBD1 (7 bases). There are 16 residues in the CDR3. V was pared by 3 bases and J by 1 base, with 14 bases between. Germline V CDR1 and CDR2: LGHNA, YSLEER.

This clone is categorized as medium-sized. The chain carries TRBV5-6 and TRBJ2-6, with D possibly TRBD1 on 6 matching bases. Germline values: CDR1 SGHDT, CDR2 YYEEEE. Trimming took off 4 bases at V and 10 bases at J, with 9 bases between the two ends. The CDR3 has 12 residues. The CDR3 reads CASSPTGNVLTF. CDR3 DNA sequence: TGTGCCAGCAGCCCTACAGGGAACGTCCTGACTTTC.

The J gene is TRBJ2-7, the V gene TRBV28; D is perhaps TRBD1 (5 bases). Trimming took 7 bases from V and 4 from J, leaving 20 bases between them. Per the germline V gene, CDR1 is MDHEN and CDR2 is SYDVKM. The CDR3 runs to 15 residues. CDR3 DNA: TGTGCCAGCATTCCCCCAGGGCCAGGGCCGTACGAGCAGTACTTC. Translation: CASIPPGPGPYEQYF. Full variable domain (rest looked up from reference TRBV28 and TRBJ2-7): DVKVTQSSRYLVKRTGEKVFLECVQDMDHENMFWYRQDPGLGLRLIYFSYDVKMKEKGDIPEGYSVSREKKERFSLILESASTNQTSMYLCASIPPGPGPYEQYFGPGTRLTVT.

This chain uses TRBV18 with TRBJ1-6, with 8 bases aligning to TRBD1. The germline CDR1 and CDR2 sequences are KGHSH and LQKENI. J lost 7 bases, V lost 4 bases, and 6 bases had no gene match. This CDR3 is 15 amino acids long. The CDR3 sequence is CASSLIDRGNSPLHF. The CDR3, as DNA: TGTGCCAGCTCACTAATAGACAGGGGAAATTCACCCCTCCACTTT.

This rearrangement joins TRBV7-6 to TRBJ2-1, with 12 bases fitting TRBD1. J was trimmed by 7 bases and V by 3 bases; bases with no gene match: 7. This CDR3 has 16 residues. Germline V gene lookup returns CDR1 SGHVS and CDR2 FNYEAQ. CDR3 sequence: CASSFEGTGGWNEQFF. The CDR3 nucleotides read TGTGCCAGCAGCTTCGAAGGGACAGGGGGCTGGAATGAGCAGTTCTTC.

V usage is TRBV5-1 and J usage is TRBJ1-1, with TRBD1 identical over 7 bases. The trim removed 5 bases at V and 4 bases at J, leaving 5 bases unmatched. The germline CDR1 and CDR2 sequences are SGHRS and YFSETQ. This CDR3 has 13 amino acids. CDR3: CASRRDSPTEAFF. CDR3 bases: TGCGCCAGCAGGCGGGACAGCCCCACTGAAGCTTTCTTT. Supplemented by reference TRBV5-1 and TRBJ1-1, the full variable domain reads KAGVTQTPRYLIKTRGQQVTLSCSPISGHRSVSWYQQTPGQGLQFLFEYFSETQRNKGNFPGRFSGRQFSNSRSEMNVSTLELGDSALYLCASRRDSPTEAFFGQGTRLTVV.

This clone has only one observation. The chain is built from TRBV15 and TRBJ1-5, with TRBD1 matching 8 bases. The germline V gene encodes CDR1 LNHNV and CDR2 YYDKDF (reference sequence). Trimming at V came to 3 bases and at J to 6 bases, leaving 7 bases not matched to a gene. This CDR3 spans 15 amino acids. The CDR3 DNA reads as TGTGCCACCAGCAGGGCGACAGGGGACGTTCAGCCCCAGCATTTT. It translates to CATSRATGDVQPQHF.

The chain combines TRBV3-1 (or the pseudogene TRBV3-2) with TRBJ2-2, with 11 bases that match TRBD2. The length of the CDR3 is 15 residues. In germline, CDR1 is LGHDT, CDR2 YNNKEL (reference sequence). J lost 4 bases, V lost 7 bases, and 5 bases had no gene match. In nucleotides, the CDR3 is TGTGCCAGCACCGGGACTAGCGGTGGCACCGGGGAGCTGTTTTTT. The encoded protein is CASTGTSGGTGELFF.

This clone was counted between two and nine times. The CDR3 bases are TGCGCCAGCAGCAAAACTAGCGAATCCTACAATGAGCAGTTCTTC. It specifies CASSKTSESYNEQFF. The chain couples TRBV5-1 to TRBJ2-1, with 7 bases matching TRBD2. Per the germline V gene, CDR1 is SGHRS and CDR2 is YFSETQ. This CDR3 spans 15 amino acids. V was pared by 4 bases and J by 1 base, with 5 bases of the junction left unmatched. The full variable domain, rest sourced from reference TRBV5-1 and TRBJ2-1, is KAGVTQTPRYLIKTRGQQVTLSCSPISGHRSVSWYQQTPGQGLQFLFEYFSETQRNKGNFPGRFSGRQFSNSRSEMNVSTLELGDSALYLCASSKTSESYNEQFFGPGTRLTVL.

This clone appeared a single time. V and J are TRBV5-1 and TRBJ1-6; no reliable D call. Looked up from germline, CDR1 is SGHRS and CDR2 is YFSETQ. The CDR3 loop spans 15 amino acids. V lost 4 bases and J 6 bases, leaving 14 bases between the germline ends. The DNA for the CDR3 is TGCGCCAGCAGCAGGGAGAGCGCCTTTAATTCACCCCTCCACTTT. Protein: CASSRESAFNSPLHF.

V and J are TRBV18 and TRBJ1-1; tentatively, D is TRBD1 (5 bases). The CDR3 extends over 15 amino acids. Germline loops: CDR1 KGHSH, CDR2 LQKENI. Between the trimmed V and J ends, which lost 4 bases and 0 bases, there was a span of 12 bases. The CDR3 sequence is CASSLPRGLNTEAFF. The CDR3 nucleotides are TGTGCCAGCTCACTTCCGCGGGGGTTGAACACTGAAGCTTTCTTT.

The CDR3 sequence: CASSSFSNVGAQYF. CDR3 nucleotide sequence: TGTGCCAGCAGCTCGTTCTCCAACGTCGGTGCGCAGTATTTT. The chain uses TRBV7-3 and TRBJ2-3; D ambiguous. Trimming stripped 4 bases from V and 10 bases from J, with 18 bases between. Germline lookup yields CDR1 SGHTA and CDR2 FQGTGA. CDR3 length equals 14 residues.